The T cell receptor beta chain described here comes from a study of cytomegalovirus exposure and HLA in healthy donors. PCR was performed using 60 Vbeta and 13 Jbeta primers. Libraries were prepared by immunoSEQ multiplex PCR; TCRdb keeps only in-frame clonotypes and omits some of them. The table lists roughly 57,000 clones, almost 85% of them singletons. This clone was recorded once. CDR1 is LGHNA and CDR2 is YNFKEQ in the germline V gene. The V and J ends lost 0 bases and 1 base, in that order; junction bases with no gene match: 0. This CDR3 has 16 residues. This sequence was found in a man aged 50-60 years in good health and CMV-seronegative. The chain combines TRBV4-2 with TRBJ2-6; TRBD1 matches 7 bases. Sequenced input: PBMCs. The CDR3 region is CASSQETGSGANVLTF. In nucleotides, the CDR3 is TGTGCCAGCAGCCAAGAGACAGGGTCTGGGGCCAACGTCCTGACTTTC.